This TCR beta chain was identified during a study of cytomegalovirus exposure and HLA in healthy donors (dated by TCRdb to between 2016 and 2019). The study in broad terms: In an earlier analysis of under 600 of the donors, approximately 300 Gb of sequence data and 95 million to 130 million unique TCR beta sequences from 150 million to 200 million T cells were reported. About 310 gigabases of sequencing data and 70 million to 85 million unique TCR sequences were included in an early release covering several hundred HLA-typed donors. Among the approximately 400 genotyped donors, roughly 80% belonged to the genetic ancestry cluster associated with self-reported Caucasian donors. The aim of the study was to test whether cataloging public T cell receptors could identify signatures of past pathogen exposure. The study profiled the T cell repertoires of hundreds of subjects by immunosequencing and related them to cytomegalovirus serostatus. Besides the first cohort of 500 to 700 subjects, a separate validation cohort made up of 120 different subjects was used. To predict cytomegalovirus infection status, the study combined high-throughput TCR immunosequencing, statistical association of individual TCRs with disease status, and machine learning. A later analysis re-analyzed previously published TCR beta repertoires from roughly 630 donors and added high-resolution HLA genotyping to study TCR occurrence patterns. In the later analysis, no new phenotypic data were used to find candidate immune exposures; instead, reliance was placed on TCR beta sequences and their occurrence across donors. In an earlier analysis of several hundred of the donors, high-throughput TCR beta sequencing was used to judge whether each TCR beta V gene segment behaved as functional or pseudogenic. Donor age, sex, ethnicity and CMV serostatus were compiled alongside the repertoire data. In a later genetic analysis, genome-wide SNP genotypes for 398 of the 666 donors were used, and that subset was treated as a discovery cohort. Every repertoire in the discovery cohort had been generated on one and the same sequencing platform. Class I and class II HLA loci were covered by the typing at four-digit resolution. Typing coverage varied by locus: about 629-630 donors for A, B, C, DRB1 and DQB1; about 520 for DQA1; approximately 570 for DPA1; roughly 450 for DPB1. Roughly 5 DR-DQ haplotypes were treated as single units for association and clustering because of strong linkage in the cohort. Across some 400 genotyped donors of the cohort, an average of about 240,000 unique TCR beta nucleotide sequences per donor were sequenced, and around 20% of those sequences were non-productive. Here is what the overall study found, with its caveats: The earlier analysis of almost 600 of the donors excluded about 16 rarely observed V segments, including chromosome 9 orphons, because counts were too low. In an earlier analysis of some 500 of the donors, most TCR beta V segments appeared in productive rearrangements about 87% or about 30% of the time, broadly matching IMGT annotations. Linkage disequilibrium might explain the correlated functional status among segregating V segments, but an unknown experimental factor could not be ruled out. Some IMGT-functional V segments, including TRBV6-2 and TRBV6-3, could not be distinguished by the 87-base-pair reads and were therefore excluded. A later analysis reported that several top co-occurrence clusters appeared linked to parvovirus B19, influenza, CMV and Epstein-Barr virus. In vitro tests confirmed that a few of the cytomegalovirus-associated TCR beta chains recognize cytomegalovirus antigens. Most CMV-associated TCR beta chains appeared to be HLA-restricted in a later analysis, and the HLA associations seemed to be driven largely by CMV exposure. In a later genetic analysis, fewer N-insertions in productive TCRs were reported among donors in an Asian-associated ancestry cluster than the roughly 700-donor mean. A further reported finding was that TCR beta sequences accurately predicted the HLA-A and HLA-B alleles for most subjects in the first cohort. The cohort was sequenced for TCR beta chains only, and without alpha or paired-chain data the features that could be detected were limited. In a later analysis, HLA-associated TCR beta chains showed more clonal expansion and lower generation probabilities than non-associated chains that were equally common. While some public TCRs were present in many individuals, most TCR sequences turned up only very rarely across donors. The classifier was reported to diagnose cytomegalovirus status with high specificity and sensitivity in both the original cohort and the validation cohort. A group of highly shared sequence variants was considered likely to be a technical artifact of the sequencing pipeline. V-gene and J-gene trimming of TCR beta chains was associated with a missense DCLRE1C variant in a later genetic analysis, and the association was replicated in an independent cohort. The authors suggested that the approach could potentially be generalized to other disease states and immunological phenotypes. In the study, about 150 TCR beta chains were listed as associated with cytomegalovirus. In a later analysis, TCR association rates were found to vary across HLA loci, with the most associated TCRs seen for DRB1 alleles and the fewest for HLA-C alleles. Sequencing depth was assumed to be roughly uniform across donors in the presence/absence analyses, though that assumption may not hold. Assigning TCR associations to individual alleles was difficult when HLA alleles, especially DR and DQ, strongly co-occurred. In a later analysis, about 17,000 TCR beta sequences were associated with specific HLA alleles at a false discovery rate of 0.05. Because some donors lacked HLA typing at each locus, the association tests relied only on the typed subset. CMV serostatus was the only immune exposure information available for the cohort.

The germline V gene gives CDR1 as SGHTA and CDR2 as FQGNSA. The CDR3 measures 15 amino acids from cysteine to phenylalanine. CDR3 DNA only is kept here, 45 bases in frame from base 1. Deletion took 1 base off V and 1 base off J, with a span of 8 bases between the germline ends. The cohort was made up of about 610 healthy bone marrow donors. At the time of sampling, all cohort members were nominally healthy, though unrecorded immune exposures were likely present. The donor was CMV seronegative and was included in the group of a few hundred seronegative cohort members. A peripheral blood sample was collected from each donor, and TCR beta sequencing was performed on peripheral blood mononuclear cells. The Qiagen DNeasy Blood Extraction Kit was used to extract genomic DNA from the blood cell samples. Libraries were built with the immunoSEQ multiplex PCR assay. The multiplex PCR relied on a mix of 60 forward primers for TCR Vbeta segments and 13 reverse primers for TCR Jbeta segments. Amplification of the CDR3 region of rearranged TCR beta genes was performed with a multiplex PCR assay on genomic DNA. The amplified TCR beta libraries were sequenced on the Illumina HiSeq System as 87-base-pair reads. On the study's bioinformatics: Across the 640 or so repertoires, a later analysis counted roughly 77 million unique TCR beta chains, roughly 11 million of which were shared by at least two donors. Raw reads were error-corrected and collapsed into unique sequences with a nearest-neighbor algorithm that merged closely related sequences to remove PCR and sequencing errors. CDR3 sequences were aligned to IMGT reference sequences to assign V, D and J gene segments. Each retained sequence needed at least a six-nucleotide match to both a V gene segment and a J gene segment. Rearrangements were called productive when the CDR3 lacked stop codons and stayed in frame with V and J; all others were non-productive. CDR3 was defined by IMGT convention, running from the second conserved V-encoded cysteine to the conserved J-encoded phenylalanine. The earlier analysis of 587 of the donors excluded sequences that lacked an unambiguous match to a single V gene segment. In an earlier analysis of some 590 of the donors, a V segment was called functional when productive rearrangements were above 56.7%, and segregating when the standard deviation between donors exceeded 5%. A statistical classification framework was developed to diagnose cytomegalovirus status using the catalog of TCR beta chain sequences. A later analysis assigned V and J genes by comparing TCR nucleotide sequences with IMGT/GENE-DB human TR gene sequences. A later analysis assigned CDR3 sequences and most-parsimonious VDJ recombination scenarios with the TCRdist pipeline. In a later analysis, every TCR beta chain was defined by the combination of its CDR3 amino acid sequence and its V-gene family, and reads without a unique V-gene family were dropped. In a later analysis, several hundred highly shared, low-generation-probability nucleotide sequences were removed to address suspected cross-contamination and a sequencing artifact. A later analysis calculated a clonal expansion index for each public chain from normalized within-repertoire ranks of inferred template counts. A later analysis computed generation probabilities with a VDJ recombination model fitted to out-of-frame rearrangements, and checked the results against IGoR. In a later analysis, hypergeometric tests were used to score TCR-TCR, TCR-HLA and TCR-CMV co-occurrence, with a repertoire-size bias correction applied to TCR pairs. False discovery rates were estimated in a later analysis by permuting HLA or CMV assignments 20 times. In a later analysis, co-occurring TCRs were grouped using DBSCAN, with TCRdist sequence similarity added in when clustering inside HLA-allele-positive subsets. Repertoires with fewer than 30,000 or more than 120,000 public chains, plus five repertoires with anomalous nucleotide sharing, were excluded from co-occurrence clustering. The source is immuneACCESS, and TCRdb retained only in-frame sequences with V and J called. Part of the clones is not carried over; for the studies checked, unresolved V genes explain less than half of this, and the remainder is unexplained. V and J calls and clone size are given by that table; D and trimming were obtained from the DNA. The table of this sample itemizes under 65,000 clones. 6% to 7% of the sample belongs to the ten largest clones.

Details on this clone: This receptor's antigen is unknown.

Sequencing was carried out using PBMCs. The V gene is TRBV7-2 and the J gene is TRBJ2-1; the D region possibly corresponds to TRBD2 (6 bases align). This TCR was sampled from a middle-aged woman in good health and CMV-seronegative. In nucleotide form, the sequence is TGTGCCAGCAGCTTAGTTAGCGGATCCTACAATGAGCAGTTCTTC. Its translation reads: CASSLVSGSYNEQFF.